This T cell receptor (beta chain) was retrieved from a study of T cell repertoires in cytomegalovirus infection. Study-level information: HLA-C-restricted CMV epitopes, recently identified, and well-studied HLA-B-restricted ones were used by the study. Indications of both CMV infection and matching HLA type were provided by public TCR beta signatures.

The germline V gene has CDR1 DFQATT and CDR2 SNEGSKA (reference sequence). This CDR3 is built from 14 residues. V was shortened by 0 bases and J by 6 bases, with 12 bases between the two germline ends. TCRdb itself ran the reads through MiXCR, one entry per CDR3 protein. The sample contains about 140,000 distinct CDR3 sequences, about 32% of which appear only once. Study conclusions and caveats: Identification of carriers of CMV plus the relevant HLA was achieved through cumulative public TCR beta family frequency.

This clonotype was seen a single time. Its specificity is unknown. This sample comprised CD8+ T cells from cultured PBMCs, obtained from culture after CMV antigen stimulation. The sequence came from a human donor in good health (CMV status not recorded). Some clones in this sample may be carry-over from other donors' samples. J is TRBJ1-5 and V is TRBV20-1; D is perhaps TRBD1 (5 bases). CDR3 DNA sequence: TGCAGTGCTAGAGATCCGGCAGGGCTTCAGCCCCAGCATTTT. Amino acids: CSARDPAGLQPQHF.